This T cell receptor beta chain was obtained from a study of shared T cell receptors in the human thymus. Assay: immunoSEQ multiplex PCR; the TCRdb copy retains only in-frame clones and omits some. The table shows about 660,000 clones, with roughly 88% occurring only once. The V end lost 8 bases, the J end lost 4 bases, and 12 bases lay between the germline ends. CDR1 is MDHEN, CDR2 SYDVKM, per germline. The CDR3 covers 12 residues. The same data also went into a second study, on human thymus T cells. That work states: The source of the thymus tissue was resections taken during corrective heart surgery. V and J gene usage appeared biased in thymic and blood repertoires. Reports from related research described highly overlapping thymic repertoires among unrelated individuals.

The sequence was obtained from a boy under two years old with a congenital heart defect. Sequenced input: thymocytes. The chain couples TRBV28 to TRBJ2-7; D gene unclear. The CDR3 sequence: CASSTVIYEQYF. CDR3 DNA sequence: TGTGCCAGCTCCACGGTCATTTACGAGCAGTACTTC.